Listed here are 7 T cell receptor beta chains from one sample, sequenced in a study of cytotoxic CD8 clonotypes in ibrutinib-treated CLL. Measured with immunoSEQ multiplex PCR; TCRdb has only the in-frame clones, and not every one. The sample yields fewer than 35,000 clones, almost 70% seen once. Source: PBMCs, taken after 24 months of ibrutinib treatment. The receptors derive from a human donor with chronic lymphocytic leukemia.

This chain connects TRBV27 to TRBJ1-6, with D unclear. The CDR3 consists of 16 residues. V lost 6 bases and J 7 bases, leaving 19 bases between the germline ends. Germline V CDR1 and CDR2: MNHEY, SMNVEV (reference sequence). The CDR3 nucleotides read TGTGCCAGCAGCTGGACTCCACCTCGCGGGAATTCACCCCTCCACTTT. It translates to CASSWTPPRGNSPLHF.

This clone was picked up one time. The chain joins TRBV6-4 to TRBJ2-1, with D possibly being TRBD1 (7 bases). Trimming took 6 bases from V and 4 from J, leaving 16 bases between them. The CDR3 contains 15 residues. Per the germline V gene, CDR1 is MRHNA and CDR2 is SNTAGT. In DNA form, the CDR3 reads TGTGCCAGCAGCTGGACGGAGGGGGCTTACAATGAGCAGTTCTTC. Protein product: CASSWTEGAYNEQFF.

The V call is TRBV6-5, the J call TRBJ2-7; the D is unclear. The V gene's germline CDR1 is MNHEY and CDR2 SVGAGI. CDR3 length: 14 residues. V dropped 0 bases and J dropped 0 bases, with 6 bases sitting between them. The CDR3, as DNA: TGTGCCAGCAGTTACTCGAGCCACTCCTACGAGCAGTACTTC. This sequence encodes CASSYSSHSYEQYF.

This clone turned up a few times. The chain couples TRBV7-6 to TRBJ2-3; D gene ambiguous. Germline values: CDR1 SGHVS, CDR2 FNYEAQ. Trimming took 6 bases from V and 10 from J, leaving 14 bases between them. The CDR3 runs 12 residues. This CDR3 reads CASSWTARAQYF. As DNA, the CDR3 is TGTGCCAGCAGTTGGACCGCCCGGGCGCAGTATTTT.

The chain employs TRBV5-1 and TRBJ2-1; 8 nucleotides line up with TRBD1. The CDR3 covers 14 residues. V shed 4 bases, J shed 7 bases, and the junction held 7 bases outside the gene matches. Looked up from germline, CDR1 is SGHRS and CDR2 is YFSETQ. CDR3 loop: CASSPRTGTNEQFF. DNA for the CDR3: TGCGCCAGCAGCCCCAGGACAGGGACGAATGAGCAGTTCTTC.

The genes are TRBV5-8 and TRBJ1-5; 7 bases map to TRBD1. The CDR3 has 17 residues. With V trimmed by 4 bases and J by 0 bases, 10 bases remained unmatched. Germline lookup yields CDR1 SGHTS and CDR2 YDEGEE. The DNA for the CDR3 is TGTGCCAGCAGCAACTACAGGGGATTGGATAGCAATCAGCCCCAGCATTTT. Amino acid sequence: CASSNYRGLDSNQPQHF.

This chain connects TRBV27 to TRBJ1-5; no firm D call. The CDR3 is made up of 13 amino acids. The V end lost 8 bases, the J end lost 3 bases, and 11 bases lay between the germline ends. Germline values: CDR1 MNHEY, CDR2 SMNVEV (reference sequence). CDR3 in DNA: TGTGCCAGCGCGTTAAATTACAATCAGCCCCAGCATTTT. It translates to CASALNYNQPQHF.